The 13 T cell receptor beta chains presented below share a single source sample, sequenced in a study of shared T cell receptors in the human thymus. Assay used: immunoSEQ multiplex PCR; TCRdb lists only in-frame clones, some missing. The sample has roughly 660,000 clones; approximately 90% are singletons. These data also featured in a second study, about human thymus T cells.

Material: thymocytes. The source is a boy under two years old with a congenital heart defect.

This chain uses TRBV21-1 with TRBJ2-3; TRBD2 was called by the table and not checked on the DNA. TRBV21-1 is designated a pseudogene. This CDR3 has 13 residues. CDR3 nucleotides: TGTGCCAGCAGCGAACGAGCGACAGATACGCAGTATTTT. Encoded protein: CASSERATDTQYF.

A single count supports this clone. This chain connects TRBV28 to TRBJ1-2; weak D call: TRBD1 (6 bases). CDR3 length: 11 residues. The V and J ends lost 8 bases and 5 bases respectively, with 9 bases between them. In germline, CDR1 is MDHEN, CDR2 SYDVKM. CDR3 bases: TGTGCCAGCCTCCAGGGGTATGGCTACACCTTC. Translated, it gives CASLQGYGYTF.

The chain has TRBV27 and TRBJ1-1, with D unresolved. Trimming cost V 4 bases and J 1 base, with 13 bases left between them. Germline values: CDR1 MNHEY, CDR2 SMNVEV (reference sequence). The CDR3 contains 15 residues. CDR3 loop: CASSWTGRGNTEAFF. The CDR3 region has the DNA TGTGCCAGCAGTTGGACGGGGAGAGGGAACACTGAAGCTTTCTTT.

DNA for the CDR3: TGCGCCAGCAGTAGTGGCTCTGGAAACACCATATATTTT. Translated: CASSSGSGNTIYF. The gene calls are TRBV4-3 and TRBJ1-3; D is undetermined. This CDR3 spans 13 amino acids. CDR1 and CDR2 from the germline V gene are LGHNA and YSLEER. V lost 6 bases to trimming and J lost 0 bases, with 6 bases between them.

This rearrangement joins TRBV7-8 to TRBJ2-1; D possibly corresponds to TRBD1 (6 bases). With 8 bases removed from V and 6 bases from J, the gap between germline ends came to 14 bases. CDR3 length: 13 amino acids. Germline CDR1 SGHVS, CDR2 FQNEAQ. The CDR3 protein is CASDGQNGNEQFF. The CDR3 bases are TGTGCCAGCGATGGACAGAACGGCAATGAGCAGTTCTTC. Complete variable domain (other parts from reference TRBV7-8 and TRBJ2-1): GAGVSQSPRYKVAKRGQDVALRCDPISGHVSLFWYQQALGQGPEFLTYFQNEAQLDKSGLPSDRFFAERPEGSVSTLKIQRTQQEDSAVYLCASDGQNGNEQFFGPGTRLTVL.

The genes are TRBV9 and TRBJ1-2, with TRBD1 matching 8 bases. Unmatched junction bases numbered 6, after V lost 3 bases and J lost 5 bases. The CDR3 loop spans 14 amino acids. Germline CDR1 is SGDLS and CDR2 is YYNGEE. The CDR3 loop reads CASSGTGSWYGYTF. CDR3 DNA: TGTGCCAGCAGCGGGACAGGGTCGTGGTATGGCTACACCTTC.

The chain has TRBV9 and TRBJ2-1; tentative D call: TRBD2 (6 bases). Trimming left V 3 bases short and J 1 base short, with 14 bases between. Germline V CDR1 and CDR2: SGDLS, YYNGEE. The CDR3 consists of 16 residues. CDR3 in DNA: TGTGCCAGCAGCGCGCGGGACGGGAGATCCTACAATGAGCAGTTCTTC. The encoded protein is CASSARDGRSYNEQFF.

The rearrangement links TRBV27 to TRBJ1-4; D is unresolved. Germline V gene data show CDR1 as MNHEY and CDR2 as SMNVEV (reference sequence). The V gene lost 2 bases and the J gene lost 8 bases, with 12 bases spanning the gap. CDR3 size: 14 residues. The DNA for the CDR3 is TGTGCCAGCAGTTTAGTCGCCCTAGGAGAAAAACTGTTTTTT. Translation gives CASSLVALGEKLFF.

V gene TRBV7-8 combines with J gene TRBJ2-1; 10 bases align to TRBD2. Germline CDR1 and CDR2: SGHVS and FQNEAQ. Losses at the gene ends were 5 bases for V and 0 bases for J; bases not matched to a gene: 7. The CDR3 is 17 amino acids. For the CDR3, the DNA is TGTGCCAGCAGCCCCCGGACTAGCGGAGCCTCCTACAATGAGCAGTTCTTC. Protein: CASSPRTSGASYNEQFF.

The J gene is TRBJ2-7, the V gene TRBV28; tentative D call: TRBD2 (6 bases). V lost 0 bases and J lost 3, with 6 bases in between. CDR3 length equals 13 residues. Germline V gene data show CDR1 as MDHEN and CDR2 as SYDVKM. DNA of the CDR3: TGTGCCAGCAGTTTATGGGGGGGCTACGAGCAGTACTTC. Its translation is CASSLWGGYEQYF.

This chain links TRBV30 with TRBJ2-1, with D perhaps TRBD1 (6 bases). The CDR3 runs to 13 residues. Trimming cost V 3 bases and J 5 bases, with 11 bases left between them. Germline V lookup: CDR1 GTSNPN, CDR2 SVGIG (reference sequence). The CDR3 DNA follows: TGTGCCTGGAGGACCCACAGGGACAATGAGCAGTTCTTC. Translation: CAWRTHRDNEQFF.

V and J are TRBV30 and TRBJ2-1; D unresolved. The V end was cut by 0 bases, the J end by 7 bases, with 22 bases between. The CDR3 runs 17 residues. The germline CDR1 and CDR2 sequences are GTSNPN and SVGIG (reference sequence). CDR3 bases: TGTGCCTGGAGTGTACCGCCCTCCCAGCGTATAAGGAATGAGCAGTTCTTC. Translating it yields CAWSVPPSQRIRNEQFF.

The chain has TRBV10-2 and TRBJ2-7; 12 bases map to TRBD2. This CDR3 contains 16 residues. V was clipped by 3 bases and J by 3 bases; unmatched bases: 6. CDR1 and CDR2 from the germline V gene are WSHSY and SAAADI. For the CDR3, the DNA is TGCGCCAGCAGTGACCAACTAGCGGGAGGCCACTACGAGCAGTACTTC. Amino acids: CASSDQLAGGHYEQYF.